One and the same sample provided the 13 T cell receptor beta chains below, sequenced in a study of shared clonotypes between healthy human individuals. Generated by immunoSEQ multiplex PCR, the TCRdb table keeps only in-frame clones and is missing some. The sample yields 950,000 to 1,300,000 clones, about 75% seen once. Sequencing was carried out using memory CD4+ T cells sorted from blood. Subset denoted: CD45RA-negative fraction. These receptors all come from a man younger than 35 in good health.

The chain has TRBV11-2 and TRBJ2-7; D not resolved. Between the trimmed V and J ends, which lost 0 bases and 5 bases, there was a span of 5 bases. The CDR3 has 12 amino acids. Germline V gene sequence: CDR1 SGHAT, CDR2 FQNNGV. The CDR3 DNA is TGTGCCAGCAGCTTAGAATTGCACGAGCAGTACTTC. This sequence encodes CASSLELHEQYF. Complete variable domain (other parts from reference TRBV11-2 and TRBJ2-7): EAGVAQSPRYKIIEKRQSVAFWCNPISGHATLYWYQQILGQGPKLLIQFQNNGVVDDSQLPKDRFSAERLKGVDSTLKIQPAKLEDSAVYLCASSLELHEQYFGPGTRLTVT.

V is TRBV7-8 and J is TRBJ1-1; no clear D. The CDR3 spans 13 residues. Germline CDR1 reads SGHVS; CDR2 reads FQNEAQ. V lost 3 bases to trimming and J lost 4 bases, with 9 bases between them. In DNA form, the CDR3 reads TGTGCCAGCAGCTTTATGTCCGCCACTGAAGCTTTCTTT. It codes for CASSFMSATEAFF.

J is TRBJ1-4 and V is TRBV29-1; TRBD1 aligns across 7 bases. Germline trimming cut 5 bases from V and 5 bases from J; bases unmatched to any gene: 5. Germline CDR1 and CDR2: SQVTM and ANQGSEA. The length of the CDR3 is 13 residues. The CDR3 spells CSVKTGSNEKLFF. The CDR3, as DNA: TGCAGCGTTAAGACAGGGTCAAATGAAAAACTGTTTTTT. Together with reference TRBV29-1 and TRBJ1-4, the CDR3 gives the full variable domain: SAVISQKPSRDICQRGTSLTIQCQVDSQVTMMFWYRQQPGQSLTLIATANQGSEATYESGFVIDKFPISRPNLTFSTLTVSNMSPEDSSIYLCSVKTGSNEKLFFGSGTQLSVL.

The sample holds a few counts of this clone. V and J are TRBV6-1 and TRBJ2-7, with D perhaps being TRBD1 or TRBD2 (5 bases each). This CDR3 spans 11 amino acids. CDR1 is MNHNS, CDR2 SASEGT, per germline. Between the trimmed V and J ends, which lost 10 bases and 6 bases, there was a span of 13 bases. CDR3 region: CATTNGGEQYF. The CDR3 nucleotides read TGTGCCACCACCAATGGGGGCGAGCAGTACTTC.

The chain joins TRBV7-2 to TRBJ1-1; D is unresolved. V was shortened by 2 bases and J by 4 bases, with 8 bases between the two germline ends. Germline V gene sequence: CDR1 SGHTA, CDR2 FQGNSA. This CDR3 comprises 13 residues. The CDR3 DNA reads as TGTGCCAGCAGCTTACCCAGCGGCACTGAAGCTTTCTTT. Residues: CASSLPSGTEAFF.

This clone was observed a few times. The genes are TRBV18 and TRBJ1-5; D is undetermined. Germline assignment: CDR1 KGHSH and CDR2 LQKENI. The CDR3 length is 14 residues. Trimming stripped 2 bases from V and 5 bases from J, with 10 bases between. The CDR3 DNA reads as TGTGCCAGCTCACCATCGAGGTCCGATCAGCCCCAGCATTTT. Encoded protein: CASSPSRSDQPQHF.

This rearrangement joins TRBV7-2 to TRBJ2-1, with a tentative D call TRBD2 (5 bases). The CDR3 consists of 15 residues. The germline V gene encodes CDR1 SGHTA and CDR2 FQGNSA. V lost 5 bases and J 9 bases, leaving 20 bases between the germline ends. The chain's CDR3 is CASSQREGLAGEQFF. For the CDR3, the DNA is TGTGCCAGCAGCCAAAGAGAAGGACTGGCCGGTGAGCAGTTCTTC. Full variable domain (outside the CDR3, taken from reference TRBV7-2 and TRBJ2-1): GAGVSQSPSNKVTEKGKDVELRCDPISGHTALYWYRQSLGQGLEFLIYFQGNSAPDKSGLPSDRFSAERTGGSVSTLTIQRTQQEDSAVYLCASSQREGLAGEQFFGPGTRLTVL.

The chain combines TRBV5-1 with TRBJ1-1, with D unresolved. CDR1 and CDR2 from the germline V gene are SGHRS and YFSETQ. V lost 2 bases to trimming and J lost 3 bases, with 8 bases between them. The CDR3 spans 13 residues. The CDR3 is CASSFSKDTEAFF. CDR3 DNA: TGCGCCAGCAGCTTCTCCAAGGACACTGAAGCTTTCTTT.

The CDR3 nucleotides read TGCGCCAGCAGCTTTAGGAGGGGGTCTGGGGCCAACGTCCTGACTTTC. Translated, it gives CASSFRRGSGANVLTF. The V call is TRBV5-1, the J call TRBJ2-6; the D gene could be TRBD1 or TRBD2 (6 bases each). V lost 2 bases, J lost 1 base, and 10 bases lay in between. The V gene's germline CDR1 is SGHRS and CDR2 YFSETQ. The CDR3 is 16 residues long.

The rearrangement links TRBV9 to TRBJ2-3; 11 bases fit TRBD2. The CDR3 is made up of 15 amino acids. Germline CDR1 and CDR2: SGDLS and YYNGEE. Trimming at V came to 0 bases and at J to 4 bases, leaving 1 base not matched to a gene. The DNA of the CDR3 is TGTGCCAGCAGCGTAGTGGGACTAGCGGCAGATACGCAGTATTTT. Translation gives CASSVVGLAADTQYF.

This clone has only one observation. The chain carries TRBV28 and TRBJ2-5, with D possibly matching TRBD2 (6 bases). With 3 bases removed from V and 0 bases from J, the gap between germline ends came to 14 bases. The V gene's germline CDR1 is MDHEN and CDR2 SYDVKM. The CDR3 runs to 16 residues. CDR3 coding DNA: TGTGCCAGCAGTTTCTTCCGCGGGGCGTACCAAGAGACCCAGTACTTC. As protein: CASSFFRGAYQETQYF.

The J gene is TRBJ2-3, the V gene TRBV11-2; 10 nucleotides agree with TRBD2. Germline V lookup: CDR1 SGHAT, CDR2 FQNNGV. The CDR3 length is 16 residues. With 1 base clipped from V and 6 bases from J, the junction kept 7 bases outside the gene matches. As DNA, the CDR3 is TGTGCCAGCAGCTTAGGGTTCGGGACTAGCGTCGATACGCAGTATTTT. This gives the protein CASSLGFGTSVDTQYF.

V usage is TRBV6-1 and J usage is TRBJ1-2; TRBD1 is a possible D gene (5 bases). Trimming pared 2 bases from V and 4 bases from J, leaving 11 bases between. In germline, CDR1 is MNHNS, CDR2 SASEGT. The length of the CDR3 is 14 residues. The CDR3 loop is CASSEMGEIYGYTF. The CDR3 DNA is TGTGCCAGCAGTGAAATGGGGGAAATCTATGGCTACACCTTC.